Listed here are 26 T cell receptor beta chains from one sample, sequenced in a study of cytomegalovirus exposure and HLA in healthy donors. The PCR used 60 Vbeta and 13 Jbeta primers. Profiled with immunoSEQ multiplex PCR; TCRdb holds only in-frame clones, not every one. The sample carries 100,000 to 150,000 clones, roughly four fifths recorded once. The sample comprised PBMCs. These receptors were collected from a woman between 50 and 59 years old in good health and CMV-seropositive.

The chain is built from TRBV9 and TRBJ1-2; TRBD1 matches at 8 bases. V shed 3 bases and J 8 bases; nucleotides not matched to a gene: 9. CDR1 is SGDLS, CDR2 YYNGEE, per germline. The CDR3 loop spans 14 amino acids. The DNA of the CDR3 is TGTGCCAGCAGCGACCGACAGGGGCCGGGGGGCTACACCTTC. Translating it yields CASSDRQGPGGYTF.

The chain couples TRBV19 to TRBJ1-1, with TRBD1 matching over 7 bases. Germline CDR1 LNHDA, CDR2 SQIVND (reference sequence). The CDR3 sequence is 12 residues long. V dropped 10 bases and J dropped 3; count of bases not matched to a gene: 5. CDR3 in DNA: TGTGCCACCGTGGACAGGTACACTGAAGCTTTCTTT. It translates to CATVDRYTEAFF.

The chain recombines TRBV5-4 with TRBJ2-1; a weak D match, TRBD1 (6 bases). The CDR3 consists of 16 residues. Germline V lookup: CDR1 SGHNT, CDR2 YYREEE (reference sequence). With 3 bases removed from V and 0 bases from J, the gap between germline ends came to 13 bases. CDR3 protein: CASSSRTESSYNEQFF. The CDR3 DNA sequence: TGTGCCAGCAGCTCGAGGACAGAAAGCTCCTACAATGAGCAGTTCTTC.

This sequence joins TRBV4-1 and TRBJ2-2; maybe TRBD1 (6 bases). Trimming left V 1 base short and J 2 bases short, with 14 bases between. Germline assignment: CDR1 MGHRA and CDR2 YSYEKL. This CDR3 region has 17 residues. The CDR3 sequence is CASSQGAGDLNTGELFF. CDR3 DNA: TGCGCCAGCAGCCAAGGTGCAGGGGATCTAAACACCGGGGAGCTGTTTTTT.

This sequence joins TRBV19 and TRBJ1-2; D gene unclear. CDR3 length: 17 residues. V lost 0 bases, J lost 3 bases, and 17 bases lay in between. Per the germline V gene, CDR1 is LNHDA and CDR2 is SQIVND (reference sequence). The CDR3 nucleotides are TGTGCCAGTAGTATAGATTATAGTCCGAGTCTCCACTATGGCTACACCTTC. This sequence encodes CASSIDYSPSLHYGYTF.

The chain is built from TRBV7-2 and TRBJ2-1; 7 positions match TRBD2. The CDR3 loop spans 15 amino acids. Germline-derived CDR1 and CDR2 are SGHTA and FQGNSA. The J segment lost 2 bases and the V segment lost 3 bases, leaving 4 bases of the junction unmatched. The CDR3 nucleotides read TGTGCCAGCAGCTTCGGCGGGGGACCCTACAATGAGCAGTTCTTC. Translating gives CASSFGGGPYNEQFF.

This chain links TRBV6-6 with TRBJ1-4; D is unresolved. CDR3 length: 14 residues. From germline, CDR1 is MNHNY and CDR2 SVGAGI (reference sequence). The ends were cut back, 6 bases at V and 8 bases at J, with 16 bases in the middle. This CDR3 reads CASSGAGHEEKLFF. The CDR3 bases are TGTGCCAGCAGCGGCGCTGGGCATGAGGAAAAACTGTTTTTT.

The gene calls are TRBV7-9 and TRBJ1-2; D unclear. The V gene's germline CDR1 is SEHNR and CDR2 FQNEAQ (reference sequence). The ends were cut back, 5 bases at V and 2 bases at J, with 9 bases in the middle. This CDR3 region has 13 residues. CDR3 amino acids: CASSEDSNYGYTF. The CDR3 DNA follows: TGTGCCAGCAGCGAGGATTCGAACTATGGCTACACCTTC. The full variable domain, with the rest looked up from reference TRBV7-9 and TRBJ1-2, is DTGVSQNPRHKITKRGQNVTFRCDPISEHNRLYWYRQTLGQGPEFLTYFQNEAQLEKSRLLSDRFSAERPKGSFSTLEIQRTEQGDSAMYLCASSEDSNYGYTFGSGTRLTVV.

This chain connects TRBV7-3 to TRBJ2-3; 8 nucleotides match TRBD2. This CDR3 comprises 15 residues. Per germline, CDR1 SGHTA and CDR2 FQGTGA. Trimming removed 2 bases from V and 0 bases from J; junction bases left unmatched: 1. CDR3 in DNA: TGTGCCAGCAGCTTAGCGGGGGGTAGCACAGATACGCAGTATTTT. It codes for CASSLAGGSTDTQYF.

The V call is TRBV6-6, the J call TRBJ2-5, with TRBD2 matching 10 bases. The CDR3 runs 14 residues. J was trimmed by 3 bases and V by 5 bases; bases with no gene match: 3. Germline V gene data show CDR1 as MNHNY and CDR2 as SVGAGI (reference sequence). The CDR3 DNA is TGTGCCAGCAGTGATAGCGGGGGGAAAGAGACCCAGTACTTC. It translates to CASSDSGGKETQYF.

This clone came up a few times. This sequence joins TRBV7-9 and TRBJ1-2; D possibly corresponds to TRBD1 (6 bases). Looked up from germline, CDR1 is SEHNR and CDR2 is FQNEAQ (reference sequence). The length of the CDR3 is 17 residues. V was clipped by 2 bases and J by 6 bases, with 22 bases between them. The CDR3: CASSLFPLLSRGHGYTF. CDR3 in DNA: TGTGCCAGCAGCTTATTCCCCCTTTTGTCCAGGGGACATGGCTACACCTTC.

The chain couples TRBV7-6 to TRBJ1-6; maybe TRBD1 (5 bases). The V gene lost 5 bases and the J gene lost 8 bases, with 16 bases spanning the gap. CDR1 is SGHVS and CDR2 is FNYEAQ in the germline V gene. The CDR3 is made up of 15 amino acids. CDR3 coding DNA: TGTGCCAGCAGCGCATGGACGGGGGGGGATTCACCCCTCCACTTT. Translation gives CASSAWTGGDSPLHF. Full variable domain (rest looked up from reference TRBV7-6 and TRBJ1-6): GAGVSQSPRYKVTKRGQDVALRCDPISGHVSLYWYRQALGQGPEFLTYFNYEAQQDKSGLPNDRFSAERPEGSISTLTIQRTEQRDSAMYRCASSAWTGGDSPLHFGNGTRLTVT.

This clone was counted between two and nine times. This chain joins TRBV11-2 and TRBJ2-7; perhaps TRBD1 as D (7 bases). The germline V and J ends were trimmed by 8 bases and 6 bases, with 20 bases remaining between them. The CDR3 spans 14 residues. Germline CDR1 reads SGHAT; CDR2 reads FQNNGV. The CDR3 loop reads CASGLRGDSGEQYF. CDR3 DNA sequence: TGTGCCAGCGGACTCAGGGGGGACTCTGGCGAGCAGTACTTC. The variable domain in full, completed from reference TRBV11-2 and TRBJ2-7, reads EAGVAQSPRYKIIEKRQSVAFWCNPISGHATLYWYQQILGQGPKLLIQFQNNGVVDDSQLPKDRFSAERLKGVDSTLKIQPAKLEDSAVYLCASGLRGDSGEQYFGPGTRLTVT.

The CDR3: CASSLLGQGSQPQHF. The CDR3 nucleotides read TGTGCCAGCAGTTTATTAGGACAGGGAAGTCAGCCCCAGCATTTT. The gene calls are TRBV27 and TRBJ1-5; 8 nucleotides line up with TRBD1. The V segment lost 1 base and the J segment 6 bases; nucleotides outside the gene matches: 5. The CDR3 runs 15 residues. Germline V gives CDR1 MNHEY, CDR2 SMNVEV (reference sequence).

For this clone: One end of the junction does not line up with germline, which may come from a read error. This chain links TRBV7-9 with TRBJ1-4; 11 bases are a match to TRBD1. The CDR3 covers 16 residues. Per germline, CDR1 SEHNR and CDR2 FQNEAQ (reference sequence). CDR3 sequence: CSSSFHGTGGGEKLFF. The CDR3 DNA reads TGTTCCAGCAGCTTCCACGGGACAGGGGGAGGGGAAAAACTGTTTTTT.

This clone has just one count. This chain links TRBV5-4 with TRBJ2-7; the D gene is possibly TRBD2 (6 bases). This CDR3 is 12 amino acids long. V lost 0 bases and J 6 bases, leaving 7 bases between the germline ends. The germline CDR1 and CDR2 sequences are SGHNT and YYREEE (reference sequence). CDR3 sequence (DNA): TGTGCCAGCAGCTTGGCCGGGAGCGAGCAGTACTTC. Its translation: CASSLAGSEQYF. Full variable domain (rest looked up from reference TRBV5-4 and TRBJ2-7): ETGVTQSPTHLIKTRGQQVTLRCSSQSGHNTVSWYQQALGQGPQFIFQYYREEENGRGNFPPRFSGLQFPNYSSELNVNALELDDSALYLCASSLAGSEQYFGPGTRLTVT.

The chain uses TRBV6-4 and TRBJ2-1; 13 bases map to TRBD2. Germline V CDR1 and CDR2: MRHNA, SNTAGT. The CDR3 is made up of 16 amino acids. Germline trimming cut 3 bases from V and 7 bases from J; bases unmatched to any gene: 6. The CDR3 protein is CASSEGLAGEINEQFF. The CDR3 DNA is TGTGCCAGCAGTGAAGGACTAGCGGGGGAGATAAATGAGCAGTTCTTC.

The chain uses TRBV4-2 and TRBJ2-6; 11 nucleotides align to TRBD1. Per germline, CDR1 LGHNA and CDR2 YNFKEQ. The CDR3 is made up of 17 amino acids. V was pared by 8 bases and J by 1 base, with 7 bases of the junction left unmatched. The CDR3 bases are TGTGCCAGCGGAACGGGACAGGGGGAATCTGGGGCCAACGTCCTGACTTTC. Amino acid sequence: CASGTGQGESGANVLTF.

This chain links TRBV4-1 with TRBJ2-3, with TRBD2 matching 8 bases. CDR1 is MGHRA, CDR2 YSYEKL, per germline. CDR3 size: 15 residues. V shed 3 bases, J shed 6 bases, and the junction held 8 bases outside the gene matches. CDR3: CASSQSGGLADTQYF. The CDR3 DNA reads TGCGCCAGCAGCCAGAGCGGGGGACTTGCGGATACGCAGTATTTT.

CDR3 nucleotides: TGTGCCAGCAGCTTTCTTGGTATAGGGGGAACTGAAGCTTTCTTT. Protein product: CASSFLGIGGTEAFF. The genes are TRBV5-8 and TRBJ1-1; D might be TRBD1 (6 bases). V was pared by 2 bases and J by 5 bases, with 16 bases between. Germline V gene lookup returns CDR1 SGHTS and CDR2 YDEGEE. The CDR3 sequence is 15 residues long.

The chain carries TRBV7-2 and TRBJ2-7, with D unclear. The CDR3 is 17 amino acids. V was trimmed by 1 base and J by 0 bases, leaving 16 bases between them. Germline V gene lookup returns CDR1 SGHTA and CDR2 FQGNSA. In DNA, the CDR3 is TGTGCCAGCAGCTTAGTTTCCCCTCGGCGGAGCTCCTACGAGCAGTACTTC. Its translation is CASSLVSPRRSSYEQYF.

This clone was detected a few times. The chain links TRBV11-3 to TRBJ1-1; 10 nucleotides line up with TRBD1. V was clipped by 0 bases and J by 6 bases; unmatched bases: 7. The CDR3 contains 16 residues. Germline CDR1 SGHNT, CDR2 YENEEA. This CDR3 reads CASSLDEGQGFPEAFF. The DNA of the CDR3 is TGTGCCAGCAGCTTAGACGAGGGACAGGGGTTTCCTGAAGCTTTCTTT.

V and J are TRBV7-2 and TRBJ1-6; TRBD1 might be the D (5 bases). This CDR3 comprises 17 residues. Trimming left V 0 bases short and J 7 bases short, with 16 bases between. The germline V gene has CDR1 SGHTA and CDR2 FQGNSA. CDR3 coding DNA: TGTGCCAGCAGCTTAGCCCCCCTACTTGGGGGGAATTCACCCCTCCACTTT. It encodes CASSLAPLLGGNSPLHF.

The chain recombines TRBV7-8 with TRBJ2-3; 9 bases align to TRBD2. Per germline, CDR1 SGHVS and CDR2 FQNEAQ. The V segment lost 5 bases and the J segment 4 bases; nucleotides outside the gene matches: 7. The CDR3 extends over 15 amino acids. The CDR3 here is CASSGRGGLADTQYF. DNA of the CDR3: TGTGCCAGCAGCGGGCGGGGGGGCCTCGCAGATACGCAGTATTTT.

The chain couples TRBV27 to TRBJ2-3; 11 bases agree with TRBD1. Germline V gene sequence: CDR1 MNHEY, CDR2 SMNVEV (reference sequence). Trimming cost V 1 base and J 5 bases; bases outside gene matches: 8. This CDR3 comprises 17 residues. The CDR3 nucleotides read TGTGCCAGCAGTTTATTGGGGACGGGGACAGGGGGAGATACGCAGTATTTT. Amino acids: CASSLLGTGTGGDTQYF.

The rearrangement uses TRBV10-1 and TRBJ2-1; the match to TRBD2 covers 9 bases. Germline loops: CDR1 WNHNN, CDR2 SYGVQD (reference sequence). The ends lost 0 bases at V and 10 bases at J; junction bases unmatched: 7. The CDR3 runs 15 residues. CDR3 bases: TGCGCCAGCAGTGAGTCCCTAGCGGGGCGTGGGGAGCAGTTCTTC. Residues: CASSESLAGRGEQFF.